This T cell receptor (beta chain) is drawn from a study of molecular identifiers for immune sequencing clone quantification. Study-level background: Sequencing covered four of five parts into which replicate RNA from about 20,000 or 100,000 naive CD8 cells was split.

To note about this clonotype: What it binds is unknown.

General observations from the study: Clones of above 20 RNA copies carried over 98% of effector molecules; in naive cells they carried under 1%. Sharing of a barcode by identical TCR molecules could cause highly expanded clone sizes to be underestimated.

TCRdb used MiXCR to reprocess the PCR reads, holding one entry per CDR3 protein. The data show 60,000 to 65,000 distinct CDR3 sequences, around 19% seen once. Sequencing input: naive CD8+ T cells from blood, with Jurkat cell RNA spiked in. Subset indicated: FACS-sorted CD8+CD4-CCR7+CD45RA+ naive T cells. The sequence came from a human donor in good health. Some libraries in this study had Jurkat cell RNA spiked in.

The CDR3: CASSHRLGFAHVQFF. In DNA form, the CDR3 reads TGTGCCAGCAGTCACAGACTGGGATTCGCCCACGTGCAGTTCTTC. This chain joins TRBV28 and TRBJ2-1; D is uncertain. From germline, CDR1 is MDHEN and CDR2 SYDVKM. V lost 5 bases, J lost 12 bases, and 23 bases lay in between. CDR3 length: 15 amino acids.